These T cell receptor beta chains were read from a single sample in a study of identical twins. TCRdb re-analysed the 5' RACE reads in MiXCR, keeping a single row per CDR3 protein. The top ten clones hold 3% of a sample with a few hundred thousand distinct CDR3 sequences, around 8.8% of them seen once. The data were also submitted as part of a second study, on yellow fever vaccine responses in identical twins.

Sample: CD8+ T cells sorted from blood. These receptors were taken from a woman between 18 and 29 years old in good health. The CDR3 runs from the conserved cysteine through the conserved F or W. Each record gives: D gene, clone size, J gene, V gene, CDR3 protein, CDR3 DNA. The D gene is left open where the match is weak. The size entry is marked missing in some rows and otherwise reads once, few, many or a size class.

d_call: -; clone_size: many; j_call: TRBJ2-7; v_call: TRBV28; cdr3_aa: CASRILQGSSYEQYF; cdr3_nt: TGTGCCAGCAGAATACTACAGGGCAGCTCCTACGAGCAGTACTTC
d_call: TRBD1; clone_size: -; j_call: TRBJ1-1; v_call: TRBV4-3; cdr3_aa: CASSQGTGWNTEAFF; cdr3_nt: TGCGCCAGCAGCCAAGGGACAGGGTGGAACACTGAAGCTTTCTTT
d_call: -; clone_size: many; j_call: TRBJ2-1; v_call: TRBV2; cdr3_aa: CASTHPGYEQFF; cdr3_nt: TGTGCCAGCACCCACCCGGGCTATGAGCAGTTCTTC
d_call: TRBD1; clone_size: -; j_call: TRBJ1-2; v_call: TRBV10-3; cdr3_aa: CAISDGQGTSYGYTF; cdr3_nt: TGTGCCATCAGTGATGGACAGGGAACTTCCTATGGCTACACCTTC
d_call: -; clone_size: few; j_call: TRBJ2-2; v_call: TRBV7-8; cdr3_aa: CASSPEGDGELFF; cdr3_nt: TGTGCCAGCTCCCCGGAGGGGGACGGGGAGCTGTTTTTT
d_call: TRBD2; clone_size: few; j_call: TRBJ2-7; v_call: TRBV27; cdr3_aa: CASSARLAGAPYEQYF; cdr3_nt: TGTGCCAGCAGTGCAAGACTAGCGGGGGCCCCCTACGAGCAGTACTTC
d_call: -; clone_size: few; j_call: TRBJ2-3; v_call: TRBV29-1; cdr3_aa: CSVVLGAWGTDTQYF; cdr3_nt: TGCAGCGTTGTATTGGGGGCTTGGGGCACAGATACGCAGTATTTT
d_call: -; clone_size: -; j_call: TRBJ2-5; v_call: TRBV5-1; cdr3_aa: CASSFLAGAEKETQYF; cdr3_nt: TGCGCCAGCAGCTTCCTGGCAGGGGCTGAGAAAGAGACCCAGTACTTC
d_call: TRBD2; clone_size: many; j_call: TRBJ2-1; v_call: TRBV5-1; cdr3_aa: CASSWTSEFIEQFF; cdr3_nt: TGCGCCAGCAGCTGGACTAGCGAATTCATTGAGCAGTTCTTC
d_call: -; clone_size: -; j_call: TRBJ2-1; v_call: TRBV20-1; cdr3_aa: CSASVNEQFF; cdr3_nt: TGCAGTGCTAGTGTCAATGAGCAGTTCTTC
d_call: TRBD2; clone_size: few; j_call: TRBJ2-5; v_call: TRBV20-1; cdr3_aa: CSARDPFLKSGGTQETQYF; cdr3_nt: TGCAGTGCTAGAGACCCCTTTTTAAAAAGCGGGGGGACCCAAGAGACCCAGTACTTC
d_call: -; clone_size: -; j_call: TRBJ2-1; v_call: TRBV29-1; cdr3_aa: CSVHSNEQFF; cdr3_nt: TGCAGCGTCCACTCTAATGAGCAGTTCTTC
d_call: -; clone_size: medium-sized; j_call: TRBJ1-1; v_call: TRBV12-3/TRBV12-4; cdr3_aa: CASSSHTNQGLGTEAFF; cdr3_nt: TGTGCCAGCAGTTCACATACCAACCAGGGGTTAGGCACTGAAGCTTTCTTT
d_call: -; clone_size: many; j_call: TRBJ2-7; v_call: TRBV27; cdr3_aa: CASTLGRGPYEQYF; cdr3_nt: TGTGCCAGCACCCTAGGTCGGGGCCCCTACGAGCAGTACTTC
d_call: TRBD2; clone_size: -; j_call: TRBJ2-3; v_call: TRBV4-3; cdr3_aa: CASSLSLAGLGTDTQYF; cdr3_nt: TGCGCCAGCAGCCTAAGCCTAGCGGGACTTGGCACAGATACGCAGTATTTT
d_call: TRBD1; clone_size: many; j_call: TRBJ2-1; v_call: TRBV12-3/TRBV12-4; cdr3_aa: CASRLPGGASYNEQFF; cdr3_nt: TGTGCCAGCAGACTTCCAGGGGGCGCGTCCTACAATGAGCAGTTCTTC
d_call: -; clone_size: few; j_call: TRBJ2-5; v_call: TRBV7-2; cdr3_aa: CASSDDAGFQETQYF; cdr3_nt: TGTGCCAGCAGCGACGATGCGGGGTTCCAAGAGACCCAGTACTTC
d_call: -; clone_size: -; j_call: TRBJ2-7; v_call: TRBV7-9; cdr3_aa: CASSLGTASGEQYF; cdr3_nt: TGTGCCAGCAGCTTAGGCACTGCTTCTGGCGAGCAGTACTTC
d_call: TRBD1; clone_size: -; j_call: TRBJ2-7; v_call: TRBV29-1; cdr3_aa: CSVVGGQGYEQYF; cdr3_nt: TGCAGCGTTGTAGGGGGCCAGGGCTACGAGCAGTACTTC
d_call: TRBD2; clone_size: few; j_call: TRBJ2-2; v_call: TRBV6-2/TRBV6-3; cdr3_aa: CATSRGTRDTGELFF; cdr3_nt: TGTGCCACCTCTCGGGGGACTAGGGACACCGGGGAGCTGTTTTTT
d_call: -; clone_size: -; j_call: TRBJ2-5; v_call: TRBV7-3; cdr3_aa: CASSLGGGARETQYF; cdr3_nt: TGTGCCAGCAGCTTAGGAGGGGGGGCCCGAGAGACCCAGTACTTC
d_call: -; clone_size: few; j_call: TRBJ2-2; v_call: TRBV10-3; cdr3_aa: CAISGGQDTGELFF; cdr3_nt: TGTGCCATCAGTGGAGGTCAAGACACCGGGGAGCTGTTTTTT
d_call: -; clone_size: few; j_call: TRBJ2-1; v_call: TRBV27; cdr3_aa: CASSLRGTYNEQFF; cdr3_nt: TGTGCCAGCAGTTTGCGGGGTACCTACAATGAGCAGTTCTTC
d_call: -; clone_size: many; j_call: TRBJ1-1; v_call: TRBV6-5; cdr3_aa: CASSLENTEAFF; cdr3_nt: TGTGCCAGCAGTCTCGAGAACACTGAAGCTTTCTTT
d_call: -; clone_size: few; j_call: TRBJ2-7; v_call: TRBV29-1; cdr3_aa: CSVEERNYEQYF; cdr3_nt: TGCAGCGTTGAAGAGAGGAACTACGAGCAGTACTTC
d_call: -; clone_size: many; j_call: TRBJ1-5; v_call: TRBV20-1; cdr3_aa: CSAIYEDQPQHF; cdr3_nt: TGCAGTGCTATTTATGAGGATCAGCCCCAGCATTTT
d_call: TRBD2; clone_size: -; j_call: TRBJ2-7; v_call: TRBV5-1; cdr3_aa: CAKSGTSVEQYF; cdr3_nt: TGCGCCAAATCCGGGACTAGCGTCGAGCAGTACTTC